This is a list of T cell receptor beta chains from one sample in a study of T cells after yellow fever vaccination. TCRdb analysed the 5' RACE reads with MiXCR anew, one entry per CDR3 protein. The table lists 250,000 to 300,000 distinct CDR3 sequences, about 5.2% of them singletons. The specimen was CD4+ T cells sorted from PBMCs, collected on the day of the yellow fever booster vaccination. Receptors originate from a young man who received the YFV17D yellow fever vaccine. Each CDR3 is given with its conserved first and last residue. Fields, in order: D gene, CDR3 length, J gene, V gene, clone size, CDR3 protein, CDR3 DNA. A D gene is named only where the DNA matches it firmly. Some rows mark clone size as missing; the rest say once, few, many or name a class of expanded clone.

D gene: TRBD1; CDR3 length: 16; J gene: TRBJ1-6; V gene: TRBV10-3; clone size: few; CDR3 protein: CAISDYMTGRIMTLHF; CDR3 DNA: TGTGCCATCAGTGATTATATGACAGGGCGTATCATGACCCTCCACTTT
D gene: TRBD1; CDR3 length: 18; J gene: TRBJ1-3; V gene: TRBV7-2; clone size: .; CDR3 protein: CATSTALHGQVSGNTIYF; CDR3 DNA: TGTGCCACCAGTACTGCACTCCACGGACAGGTCTCTGGAAACACCATATATTTT
D gene: TRBD1; CDR3 length: 16; J gene: TRBJ1-2; V gene: TRBV5-1; clone size: few; CDR3 protein: CASSLGLTGSNYGYTF; CDR3 DNA: TGCGCCAGCAGCTTGGGACTGACAGGGAGCAACTATGGCTACACCTTC
D gene: .; CDR3 length: 14; J gene: TRBJ2-2; V gene: TRBV5-1; clone size: .; CDR3 protein: CASSLANRAGELFF; CDR3 DNA: TGCGCCAGCAGCTTGGCAAACAGGGCCGGGGAGCTGTTTTTT
D gene: .; CDR3 length: 14; J gene: TRBJ1-5; V gene: TRBV6-6; clone size: many; CDR3 protein: CASRVGGSNQPQHF; CDR3 DNA: TGTGCCAGCAGGGTGGGGGGGAGCAATCAGCCCCAGCATTTT
D gene: .; CDR3 length: 15; J gene: TRBJ2-7; V gene: TRBV7-9; clone size: .; CDR3 protein: CASSPRWGRRDEQYF; CDR3 DNA: TGTGCCAGCAGCCCTCGGTGGGGTCGGAGGGACGAGCAGTACTTC
D gene: .; CDR3 length: 15; J gene: TRBJ2-2; V gene: TRBV5-1; clone size: few; CDR3 protein: CASSGGHRGSGELFF; CDR3 DNA: TGCGCCAGCAGCGGTGGCCACCGAGGAAGCGGGGAGCTGTTTTTT
D gene: TRBD2; CDR3 length: 13; J gene: TRBJ2-3; V gene: TRBV29-1; clone size: .; CDR3 protein: CSAALAGPDTQYF; CDR3 DNA: TGCAGCGCGGCCCTAGCGGGCCCAGATACGCAGTATTTT
D gene: .; CDR3 length: 14; J gene: TRBJ2-5; V gene: TRBV20-1; clone size: .; CDR3 protein: CSARVGNAEETQYF; CDR3 DNA: TGCAGTGCTAGAGTAGGAAACGCCGAAGAGACCCAGTACTTC
D gene: .; CDR3 length: 12; J gene: TRBJ1-5; V gene: TRBV7-9; clone size: few; CDR3 protein: CASSRGQEPQHF; CDR3 DNA: TGTGCCAGCAGTAGGGGACAAGAGCCCCAGCATTTT
D gene: .; CDR3 length: 13; J gene: TRBJ1-1; V gene: TRBV20-1; clone size: .; CDR3 protein: CSASRILYTEAFF; CDR3 DNA: TGCAGTGCTAGTCGGATTCTGTACACTGAAGCTTTCTTT
D gene: TRBD1; CDR3 length: 13; J gene: TRBJ2-3; V gene: TRBV12-3/TRBV12-4; clone size: many; CDR3 protein: CASSLDRADTQYF; CDR3 DNA: TGTGCCAGCAGTTTGGACAGGGCAGATACGCAGTATTTT
D gene: TRBD1; CDR3 length: 13; J gene: TRBJ2-3; V gene: TRBV20-1; clone size: few; CDR3 protein: CSARGTDMNTQYF; CDR3 DNA: TGCAGTGCTAGGGGGACAGATATGAATACGCAGTATTTT
D gene: .; CDR3 length: 14; J gene: TRBJ1-2; V gene: TRBV12-3/TRBV12-4; clone size: few; CDR3 protein: CASRKSDGLYGYTF; CDR3 DNA: TGTGCCAGCAGGAAATCGGACGGCCTCTATGGCTACACCTTC
D gene: .; CDR3 length: 16; J gene: TRBJ1-1; V gene: TRBV19; clone size: few; CDR3 protein: CASSIPGIPMNTEAFF; CDR3 DNA: TGTGCCAGTAGTATCCCGGGTATCCCCATGAACACTGAAGCTTTCTTT
D gene: TRBD1; CDR3 length: 17; J gene: TRBJ2-3; V gene: TRBV5-1; clone size: many; CDR3 protein: CASSTYGTGVPTDTQYF; CDR3 DNA: TGCGCCAGCAGTACCTATGGGACAGGGGTTCCCACAGATACGCAGTATTTT